This T cell receptor beta chain is drawn from a study of T cell changes during pregnancy in multiple sclerosis. V dropped 5 bases and J dropped 5; count of bases not matched to a gene: 13. The germline CDR1 and CDR2 sequences are MDHEN and SYDVKM. The CDR3 runs to 18 residues. Using immunoSEQ multiplex PCR, the repertoire was profiled, and TCRdb retains in-frame clones only, with some absent. The table lists 75,000 to 95,000 clones, approximately 89% of them singletons, with under 0.95% in the top ten. This chain uses TRBV28 with TRBJ2-1; TRBD2 matches at 12 bases. The sample consisted of peripheral blood, taken before pregnancy. This TCR came from a female donor with multiple sclerosis, enrolled in a pregnancy study. The CDR3 sequence is CASSTMGWTSGMNNEQFF. CDR3 nucleotides: TGTGCCAGCAGTACCATGGGGTGGACTAGCGGGATGAACAATGAGCAGTTCTTC.